A single T cell receptor (beta chain) is shown here with its context. Deep level was the assay's run setting. In the study's own analysis: There were no quality scores in the junction-only immunoSEQ sequences, so filtering differed. Sequencing used immunoSEQ multiplex PCR; TCRdb keeps in-frame clones, though not all of them. The V and J calls and clone size are taken from that table; D and trimming were inferred from the DNA. This table has 2,100,000 or so clones, under 97% appearing once. The source of the sample is a study of shared clonotypes between healthy human individuals. J gave up 5 bases and V 2 bases, and 8 bases lay outside the gene matches. Germline loops: CDR1 SGHRS, CDR2 YFSETQ. The CDR3 is 16 amino acids. All donors were healthy HIV-negative adults lacking recent acute infections or vaccinations. Nashville, Tennessee was home to all donors, each a Caucasian adult.

The chain recombines TRBV5-1 with TRBJ1-4, with 8 positions matching TRBD1. The sample taken for sequencing was naive CD4+ T cells sorted from blood. The subset denotes: CD45RA+ positively selected. This TCR came from a young man in good health. The CDR3 reads CASSFDRGSGNEKLFF. The DNA for the CDR3 is TGCGCCAGCAGCTTCGACAGGGGAAGCGGGAATGAAAAACTGTTTTTT. Using reference TRBV5-1 and TRBJ1-4 for the parts outside the CDR3, the full variable domain is KAGVTQTPRYLIKTRGQQVTLSCSPISGHRSVSWYQQTPGQGLQFLFEYFSETQRNKGNFPGRFSGRQFSNSRSEMNVSTLELGDSALYLCASSFDRGSGNEKLFFGSGTQLSVL.